This entry describes one T cell receptor beta chain. What it binds is not known. This record comes from a study of cytomegalovirus exposure and HLA in healthy donors. Study-level background: The 130 or so validation repertoires, a later analysis reported, used the same platform as the 550 to 700 repertoires from the first cohort.

Using immunoSEQ multiplex PCR, the repertoire was profiled, and TCRdb retains in-frame clones only, with some absent. The repertoire holds some 100,000 clones, with 88% as singletons. The ends were cut back, 3 bases at V and 0 bases at J, with 19 bases in the middle. The CDR3 extends over 18 amino acids. Per germline, CDR1 LGHNA and CDR2 YSLEER. Study-level points and caveats: The tendency of first-cohort TCR clusters to co-occur in the 120 or so validation repertoires emerged from a later analysis.

The sample taken for sequencing was PBMCs. The sequence came from a woman younger than 35 in good health and CMV-seronegative. The gene calls are TRBV4-3 and TRBJ2-3; D not certain. CDR3 in DNA: TGCGCCAGCAGCCAGCTGCGCAGGTGGATAACTAGCACAGATACGCAGTATTTT. It encodes CASSQLRRWITSTDTQYF.